This TCR beta chain was recorded in a study of shared clonotypes between healthy human individuals. This CDR3 region has 13 residues. Germline V gene sequence: CDR1 SGHRS, CDR2 YFSETQ. The V gene end was trimmed by 4 bases and the J gene end by 7 bases; junction bases not matched to a gene: 6. The study's findings and limits: The study found lower generation probabilities in non-shared clonotypes than in those shared by all four donors. Sorted-subset samples were not fully sequenced, rarefaction indicated.

Points on this clone: Its antigen remains unidentified. The identical CDR3 is also encoded by other nucleotide sequences in the sample.

Selected positively for CCR7 and CD45RO-negative, naive CD8 cells excluded terminally differentiated effector memory CD45RA+ cells. Repertoires were generated with immunoSEQ multiplex PCR, while TCRdb's copy carries only in-frame clones and drops some. The sample includes about 2 million clones, about 95% of them seen just once. This receptor was identified in a man aged 18-30 years in good health. The J gene is TRBJ1-2, the V gene TRBV5-1, with 8 bases matching TRBD1. What was sequenced was naive CD8+ T cells sorted from blood. CDR3 amino acids: CASSATGGSGYTF. The CDR3 DNA is TGCGCCAGCAGCGCTACAGGGGGAAGTGGCTACACCTTC.